This T cell receptor beta chain was sequenced for a study of T cells in localized non-small cell lung cancer. Findings and limits, study-wide: Because sequencing included only one region (of the tumor), heterogeneity remains possible. Higher blood T cell density tracked longer overall survival. When the top 100 tumor clones were examined, a median about 60 of them also appeared in the adjacent lung, which was paired and uninvolved. Uninvolved adjacent lung had more T cell clonality than any other tissue, topping tumor.

Germline values: CDR1 SEHNR, CDR2 FQNEAQ (reference sequence). CDR3 length: 13 amino acids. V shed 2 bases and J shed 6 bases, with 7 bases lying between them. The assay was immunoSEQ multiplex PCR, and TCRdb's table has in-frame clones only and misses some. This sample has roughly 28,000 clones, with around 90% found just once. Turning to this clone: Its antigen is as yet unknown.

The clonotype was recovered from a male donor aged 60 or over with stage I lung adenocarcinoma. The V call is TRBV7-9, the J call TRBJ1-4; D remains ambiguous. Source: peripheral blood, taken before any cancer treatment. The CDR3 nucleotides are TGTGCCAGCAGCTTATTGCAGTATGAAAAACTGTTTTTT. This translates into CASSLLQYEKLFF.